Below, one T cell receptor (beta chain) is given with its context. Its antigen is currently unknown. The sample comes from a study of OX40 agonist ivuxolimab in advanced cancers. Study as a whole: Patients in dose escalation had liver, melanoma, kidney or head and neck cancers. Findings and limits, study-wide: Some of the lowest clonal expansion was seen in partial responders at 0.1-3.0 mg/kg. Expanded clones were, on average, more numerous among CD8+ T cells than CD4+.

The method was immunoSEQ multiplex PCR; TCRdb's version includes in-frame clones alone and lacks a portion of them. This sample has approximately 69,000 clones, with roughly 85% found just once. CDR1 is SGHNT, CDR2 YENEEA, per germline. CDR3 length equals 15 residues. V dropped 5 bases and J dropped 0 bases, with 14 bases sitting between them. The chain employs TRBV11-3 and TRBJ2-7; D assignment may be TRBD1 or TRBD2 (5 bases each). The receptor comes from an adult with an advanced solid tumor such as melanoma, head and neck, liver or kidney cancer. The sequences come from CD4+ or CD8+ T cells sorted from blood, collected in a trial of the OX40 agonist ivuxolimab. CDR3 residues: CASSPGDAYSYEQYF. The DNA of the CDR3 is TGTGCCAGCAGCCCCGGGGACGCCTACTCCTACGAGCAGTACTTC.